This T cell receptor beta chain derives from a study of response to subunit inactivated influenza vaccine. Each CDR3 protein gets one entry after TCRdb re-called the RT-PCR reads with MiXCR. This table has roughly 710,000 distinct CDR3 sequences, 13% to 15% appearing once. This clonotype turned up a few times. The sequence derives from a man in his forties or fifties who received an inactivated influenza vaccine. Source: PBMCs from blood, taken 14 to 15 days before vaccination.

The CDR3 region has the DNA TGCAGTGCCCCTGTTCGGGGCCAAGAGACCCAGTACTTC. Translation gives CSAPVRGQETQYF. The chain has TRBV20-1 and TRBJ2-5, with D maybe TRBD2 (5 bases). This CDR3 spans 13 amino acids. V was trimmed by 6 bases and J by 1 base, leaving 12 bases between them. Germline-derived CDR1 and CDR2 are DFQATT and SNEGSKA (reference sequence).